The 8 T cell receptor beta chains below come from one sample, sequenced in a study of T cell responses to AZD1222 COVID-19 vaccine. Using immunoSEQ multiplex PCR, the repertoire was profiled, and TCRdb retains in-frame clones only, with some absent. The sample lists about 100,000 clones; roughly nine tenths were seen once. The sequencing used peripheral blood, collected 28 days after the second AZD1222 dose. These receptors were taken from an adult who received the AZD1222 COVID-19 vaccine.

The genes are TRBV19 and TRBJ2-7, with 7 bases identical to TRBD2. The CDR3 loop spans 12 amino acids. Germline CDR1 is LNHDA and CDR2 is SQIVND (reference sequence). J lost 4 bases, V lost 6 bases, and 3 bases had no gene match. CDR3 nucleotides: TGTGCCAGTAGCGCGGGAGAATACGAGCAGTACTTC. Translated: CASSAGEYEQYF. The full variable domain, with the rest looked up from reference TRBV19 and TRBJ2-7, is DGGITQSPKYLFRKEGQNVTLSCEQNLNHDAMYWYRQDPGQGLRLIYYSQIVNDFQKGDIAEGYSVSREKKESFPLTVTSAQKNPTAFYLCASSAGEYEQYFGPGTRLTVT.

J is TRBJ1-2 and V is TRBV5-4; D not certain. The CDR3 totals 13 residues. Germline CDR1 is SGHNT and CDR2 is YYREEE (reference sequence). Trimming shortened V by 0 bases and J by 5 bases, and 8 bases separated the two germline ends. CDR3 coding DNA: TGTGCCAGCAGCTTGGAGGAGCGTTATGGCTACACCTTC. Protein product: CASSLEERYGYTF.

V is TRBV30 and J is TRBJ1-4; possible D gene TRBD1, 6 bases. The germline V and J ends were trimmed by 2 bases and 4 bases, with 11 bases remaining between them. The CDR3 extends over 14 amino acids. CDR1 is GTSNPN and CDR2 is SVGIG in the germline V gene (reference sequence). The CDR3 nucleotides are TGTGCCTGGAGTCCAGGGGCGAGTAATGAAAAACTGTTTTTT. This gives the protein CAWSPGASNEKLFF.

The chain joins TRBV20-1 to TRBJ2-2, with 12 bases lining up with TRBD2. The CDR3 is 18 residues long. V lost 3 bases and J lost 0; bases outside the gene matches: 8. CDR1 and CDR2 (germline): DFQATT, SNEGSKA (reference sequence). The CDR3 loop reads CSASISSGRAANTGELFF. CDR3 DNA sequence: TGCAGTGCTAGTATATCTAGCGGGAGGGCCGCGAACACCGGGGAGCTGTTTTTT.

The J gene is TRBJ1-1, the V gene TRBV4-1; D perhaps matches TRBD1 (5 bases). The V end was cut by 6 bases, the J end by 0 bases, with 8 bases between. The germline V gene encodes CDR1 MGHRA and CDR2 YSYEKL. This CDR3 has 13 residues. The chain's CDR3 is CASSGAMNTEAFF. The CDR3, as DNA: TGCGCCAGCAGTGGGGCCATGAACACTGAAGCTTTCTTT.

The genes are TRBV11-2 and TRBJ2-7; 8 bases line up with TRBD2. From germline, CDR1 is SGHAT and CDR2 FQNNGV. CDR3 length: 14 residues. With V trimmed by 8 bases and J by 6 bases, 12 bases remained unmatched. The CDR3 spells CASVRSGGPFEQYF. In DNA, the CDR3 is TGTGCCAGCGTCCGATCGGGAGGGCCTTTCGAGCAGTACTTC.

Written as DNA, the CDR3 is TGTGCCAGCAGCTCCTACCCCCAAGAGACCCAGTACTTC. Its translation is CASSSYPQETQYF. The J gene is TRBJ2-5, the V gene TRBV7-3; D is ambiguous. Germline V gene data show CDR1 as SGHTA and CDR2 as FQGTGA. Trimming shortened V by 4 bases and J by 1 base, and 7 bases separated the two germline ends. CDR3 length: 13 amino acids.

The chain is built from TRBV28 and TRBJ1-6, with a possible D match to TRBD1 (5 bases). Trimming left V 7 bases short and J 9 bases short, with 19 bases between. This CDR3 has 15 amino acids. CDR1 is MDHEN, CDR2 SYDVKM, per germline. For the CDR3, the DNA is TGTGCCAGCAACTTACCAGGGTTAGCGCGTTCACCCCTCCACTTT. Translation gives CASNLPGLARSPLHF. The entire variable domain, with the rest obtained from reference TRBV28 and TRBJ1-6, is as follows: DVKVTQSSRYLVKRTGEKVFLECVQDMDHENMFWYRQDPGLGLRLIYFSYDVKMKEKGDIPEGYSVSREKKERFSLILESASTNQTSMYLCASNLPGLARSPLHFGNGTRLTVT.